This is a list of T cell receptor beta chains from one sample in a study of resident and recirculating memory T cells in vitiligo. Repertoires were generated with immunoSEQ multiplex PCR, while TCRdb's copy carries only in-frame clones and drops some. The table records 40,000 to 50,000 clones, around 90% of them present only once. Material for sequencing was blood. These receptors originate from a male donor with vitiligo. Both conserved end residues are part of each CDR3. The order of the fields is J gene, clone size, D gene, V gene, CDR3 DNA, CDR3 protein. D genes are given only for firm matches. Rows may omit the clone size; those that give it use once, few, many or a size class.

TRBJ2-2	-	-	TRBV27	TGTGCCAGCAGCTATCTAGCCGGGGGGCACGGGGGGGAGCTGTTTTTT	CASSYLAGGHGGELFF
TRBJ1-4	-	-	TRBV2	TGTGCCAGCAGTCGTAGGCCAGGACTGTTTTTT	CASSRRPGLFF
TRBJ2-7	-	-	TRBV19	TGTGCCAGCCGCGGGGAAGACTACGAGCAGTACTTC	CASRGEDYEQYF
TRBJ2-1	-	TRBD2	TRBV30	TGTGCCTGGAGTGGACTAGCGGGGCTTTACAATGAGCAGTTCTTC	CAWSGLAGLYNEQFF
TRBJ1-1	few	-	TRBV7-9	TGTGCCAGCAGCTTAGGTGAAGGAGAAAGCACTGAAGCTTTCTTT	CASSLGEGESTEAFF
TRBJ1-3	-	-	TRBV18	TGTGCCAGCTCCCCGGCGGGCAATCCCCTCTCTGGAAACACCATATATTTT	CASSPAGNPLSGNTIYF
TRBJ2-1	-	TRBD2	TRBV29-1	TGCAGCGTTGAGTGGGCGGGGGGGCCGGACAATGAGCAGTTCTTC	CSVEWAGGPDNEQFF
TRBJ1-2	-	-	TRBV7-2	TGTGCCAGCAGCTTAGTAAGGGGGGGCGGACATGGCTACACCTTC	CASSLVRGGGHGYTF
TRBJ1-2	-	-	TRBV5-1	TGCGCCAGCAGCTTGGAGAGCAAGAACTATGGCTACACCTTC	CASSLESKNYGYTF
TRBJ2-1	-	TRBD2	TRBV5-1	TGCGCCAGCAGCTCCCCGACTAGCGGTATGAGCCATGAGCAGTTCTTC	CASSSPTSGMSHEQFF
TRBJ1-6	-	-	TRBV5-4	TGTGCCAGCAGCTTGGGAGTATCCGGCTCCTATAATTCACCCCTCCACTTT	CASSLGVSGSYNSPLHF
TRBJ2-7	-	-	TRBV29-1	TGCAGCGTTGGTGAGGCAATCTACGAGCAGTACTTC	CSVGEAIYEQYF
TRBJ2-3	-	TRBD2	TRBV7-6	TGTGCCAGCAGCTTAGTCAACGGGGGGGGTACGCAGTATTTT	CASSLVNGGGTQYF
TRBJ2-7	-	TRBD1	TRBV10-3	TGTGCCATCAGCCCGGGACAGGGGAACTACGAGCAGTACTTC	CAISPGQGNYEQYF
TRBJ2-5	-	-	TRBV30	TGTGCCTGGACGGGAGCTAAGGAGACCCAGTACTTC	CAWTGAKETQYF
TRBJ2-2	few	-	TRBV5-8	TGTGCCAGCAGCTTCTGGAGCGGGGAGCTGTTTTTT	CASSFWSGELFF
TRBJ1-6	-	-	TRBV9	TGTGCCAGCAGCACCTCAGGTTTCGGGAGTTCACCCCTCCACTTT	CASSTSGFGSSPLHF
TRBJ1-6	-	TRBD1	TRBV4-3	TGCGCCAGCAGCCGCCGACAGGGGGCTGAAGAATCACCCCTCCACTTT	CASSRRQGAEESPLHF
TRBJ1-5	once	-	TRBV7-8	TGTGCCAGCAGCTTAGGTCCGGGGCCCCAGCATTTT	CASSLGPGPQHF
TRBJ1-6	-	-	TRBV7-2	TGTGCCAGCAGCTACCCATCGGGGGGTCGTTCACCCCTCCACTTT	CASSYPSGGRSPLHF
TRBJ2-1	-	-	TRBV5-6	TGTGCCAGCAGCTTAGAGGGATTTCCCCCCGAATGGGAGCAGTTCTTC	CASSLEGFPPEWEQFF
TRBJ1-4	-	TRBD1	TRBV4-1	TGCGCCAGCAGCCAAGAAGGGACAGGGGGCGGAAAACTGTTTTTT	CASSQEGTGGGKLFF